Presented here are 18 T cell receptor beta chains from one specimen sequenced in a study of CD8 T cells in ankylosing spondylitis (dated by TCRdb to 2016 to 2017). The library was generated by 5' RACE. Sequencing relied on an Illumina HiSeq 2500. The public reads were reanalyzed by TCRdb: fastp trimming at Q25, MiXCR alignment, in-frame beta chains only. Duplicate CDR3 protein sequences are folded into a single record with the most common DNA and genes. For this sample there are over 75,000 distinct CDR3 sequences; 8.8% appear just once. In total, the top ten clones hold under 6% of the sample. Sequenced input: blood, either unsorted or a sorted T cell fraction (not recorded which). Receptors originate from a male donor with ankylosing spondylitis or in good health (not recorded which).

This clonotype was picked up many times. The chain recombines TRBV12-3 or TRBV12-4 with TRBJ2-1, with D possibly TRBD2 on 6 matching bases. V dropped 5 bases and J dropped 10 bases, with 24 bases sitting between them. There are 16 residues in the CDR3. The CDR3 spells CASSPLGTGPAWEQFF. DNA for the CDR3: TGTGCCAGCAGTCCCCTCGGGACTGGCCCGGCTTGGGAGCAGTTCTTC.

This clonotype was counted many times. The chain couples TRBV3-1 to TRBJ1-1; the match to TRBD1 covers 9 bases. The CDR3 sequence is 14 residues long. Trimming took 1 base from V and 5 from J; bases not matched to a gene: 2. The V gene's germline CDR1 is LGHDT and CDR2 YNNKEL (reference sequence). The CDR3: CASSQVTGGTEAFF. DNA of the CDR3: TGTGCCAGCAGCCAAGTGACAGGGGGGACTGAAGCTTTCTTT.

The chain is built from TRBV5-1 and TRBJ2-3; D gene unclear. Trimming took off 4 bases at V and 2 bases at J, with 14 bases between the two ends. Germline CDR1 SGHRS, CDR2 YFSETQ. The length of the CDR3 is 15 residues. CDR3 loop: CASSPGRANTDTQYF. DNA of the CDR3: TGCGCCAGCAGCCCCGGAAGGGCGAACACAGATACGCAGTATTTT.

At least ten counts were recorded for this clonotype. The rearrangement uses TRBV9 and TRBJ1-6; D is perhaps TRBD1 (5 bases). CDR1 and CDR2 from the germline V gene are SGDLS and YYNGEE. V lost 0 bases and J 8 bases, leaving 12 bases between the germline ends. The CDR3 is 15 residues long. CDR3 sequence: CASSVGVGTDSPLHF. The CDR3 coding sequence is TGTGCCAGCAGCGTAGGGGTAGGGACGGATTCACCCCTCCACTTT.

On this clonotype: A read error may account for a junction end that differs from germline. This sequence joins TRBV11-2 and TRBJ2-5; 15 nucleotides line up with TRBD2. This CDR3 spans 18 amino acids. Germline loops: CDR1 SGHAT, CDR2 FQNNGV. CDR3 nucleotide sequence: TGTGCCAACAGCTCACCGGGACTAGCGGGGGGCGGGGGAAAGACCCAGTACTTC. Translated: CANSSPGLAGGGGKTQYF.

By sample fraction, this clonotype is medium-sized. The genes are TRBV7-9 and TRBJ2-7, with D tentatively TRBD1 (6 bases). The CDR3 is 13 residues long. Germline values: CDR1 SEHNR, CDR2 FQNEAQ (reference sequence). Trimming removed 3 bases at V and 3 bases at J, with 9 bases between. The CDR3 protein is CASSLGHVYEQYF. CDR3 bases: TGTGCCAGCAGCTTGGGACACGTCTACGAGCAGTACTTC.

This clonotype was counted at least ten times. CDR3 DNA sequence: TGTGCCTGGAGTGTACCCCACGGGGTGGGCAATCAGCCCCAGCATTTT. Residues: CAWSVPHGVGNQPQHF. V is TRBV30 and J is TRBJ1-5, with D hard to call. Trimming pared 0 bases from V and 2 bases from J, leaving 14 bases between. Germline V gene sequence: CDR1 GTSNPN, CDR2 SVGIG (reference sequence). This CDR3 has 16 residues. The variable domain in full, completed from reference TRBV30 and TRBJ1-5, reads SQTIHQWPATLVQPVGSPLSLECTVEGTSNPNLYWYRQAAGRGLQLLFYSVGIGQISSEVPQNLSASRPQDRQFILSSKKLLLSDSGFYLCAWSVPHGVGNQPQHFGDGTRLSIL.

This clonotype was seen ten or more times. The V gene is TRBV29-1, the J gene TRBJ2-7; the D is unclear. V was shortened by 3 bases and J by 0 bases, with 12 bases between the two germline ends. This CDR3 region has 14 residues. Germline loops: CDR1 SQVTM, CDR2 ANQGSEA. For the CDR3, the DNA is TGCAGCGTTGATGTGGGAAGCGACTCCTACGAGCAGTACTTC. It codes for CSVDVGSDSYEQYF.

The chain couples TRBV2 to TRBJ2-1, with 11 bases matching TRBD2. CDR1 SNHLY and CDR2 FYNNEI come from the germline V gene. There are 19 residues in the CDR3. CDR3: CTISEEGWLAGGSYNEQFF. The DNA of the CDR3 is TGTACCATCAGTGAAGAGGGTTGGCTAGCGGGGGGCTCATACAATGAGCAGTTCTTC.

This chain joins TRBV7-2 and TRBJ2-3, with TRBD2 matching over 8 bases. The CDR3 runs to 15 residues. Germline lookup yields CDR1 SGHTA and CDR2 FQGNSA. V lost 2 bases to trimming and J lost 5 bases; unmatched junction nucleotides: 6. The CDR3 spells CASSLMRGVKDTQYF. As DNA, the CDR3 is TGTGCCAGCAGCTTAATGCGGGGGGTGAAAGATACGCAGTATTTT.

There are many counts of this clonotype. The chain joins TRBV7-9 to TRBJ1-4; 7 bases align to TRBD1. Germline loops: CDR1 SEHNR, CDR2 FQNEAQ (reference sequence). V dropped 1 base and J dropped 6; count of bases not matched to a gene: 11. The CDR3 runs 17 residues. The DNA of the CDR3 is TGTGCCAGCAGCTTAGGCAGCTACCGGGGACAGCATGAAAAACTGTTTTTT. Its protein is CASSLGSYRGQHEKLFF.

This clonotype was counted at least ten times. V and J are TRBV5-1 and TRBJ2-7, with D unclear. Trimming cost V 0 bases and J 3 bases, with 13 bases left between them. The CDR3 has 15 residues. Germline V gives CDR1 SGHRS, CDR2 YFSETQ. CDR3 in DNA: TGCGCCAGCAGCTTGGCCTTGGGGTCCCTCTACGAGCAGTACTTC. It codes for CASSLALGSLYEQYF.

This clonotype was observed many times. V is TRBV11-2 and J is TRBJ1-2; maybe TRBD1 (6 bases). In germline, CDR1 is SGHAT, CDR2 FQNNGV. The CDR3 covers 14 residues. Trimming cost V 2 bases and J 6 bases, with 13 bases left between them. The CDR3 here is CASSLTGGTHGYTF. CDR3 DNA: TGTGCCAGCAGCTTAACGGGGGGCACTCATGGCTACACCTTC.

This clonotype has a count of ten or more. This chain joins TRBV10-3 and TRBJ1-6; 7 bases agree with TRBD1. The CDR3 has 16 amino acids. Trimming at V came to 2 bases and at J to 9 bases, leaving 10 bases not matched to a gene. Germline CDR1 reads ENHRY; CDR2 reads SYGVKD. In DNA, the CDR3 is TGTGCCATCAGTGAGACACAGGGGCCAGTGGGTTCACCCCTCCACTTT. Its protein is CAISETQGPVGSPLHF.

The V and J genes are TRBV3-1 and TRBJ2-3; 7 nucleotides align to TRBD2. This CDR3 contains 17 residues. V was pared by 11 bases and J by 2 bases, with 19 bases of the junction left unmatched. Germline V gene data show CDR1 as LGHDT and CDR2 as YNNKEL (reference sequence). The CDR3 reads CACSTTPAGPNTDTQYF. The DNA of the CDR3 is TGTGCCTGCTCCACCACCCCAGCGGGGCCCAACACAGATACGCAGTATTTT.

The rearrangement links TRBV7-8 to TRBJ1-5; possible D gene TRBD1, 6 bases. Germline V gene sequence: CDR1 SGHVS, CDR2 FQNEAQ. Trimming stripped 3 bases from V and 6 bases from J, with 21 bases between. The CDR3 covers 17 residues. CDR3 in DNA: TGTGCCAGCAGCTTGGACAAAGGACAGACGGCAATTCAGCCCCAGCATTTT. Protein sequence: CASSLDKGQTAIQPQHF.

Regarding this clonotype: A much larger clone differs from this one at a single base, so this may be a read error. The genes are TRBV7-6 and TRBJ2-1, with D unresolved. This CDR3 is built from 15 residues. Germline lookup yields CDR1 SGHVS and CDR2 FNYEAQ. Here the CDR3 DNA reads TGTGCCGGCAGCTTAGTCTCTACGAGGAACAATGAGCAGTTCTTC. Encoded protein: CAGSLVSTRNNEQFF.

Written as DNA, the CDR3 is TGTGCCAGCAGCTTAGCGGGGACTTCACCCCTCCACTTT. Amino acid sequence: CASSLAGTSPLHF. The J gene is TRBJ1-6, the V gene TRBV7-2; tentatively, D is TRBD1 (5 bases). In germline, CDR1 is SGHTA, CDR2 FQGNSA. The germline V and J ends were trimmed by 0 bases and 9 bases, with 6 bases remaining between them. The CDR3 has 13 residues.